Detailed here is one T cell receptor beta chain. Its cognate antigen is unknown. This sample is drawn from a study of T cell responses to AZD1222 COVID-19 vaccine. The method was immunoSEQ multiplex PCR; TCRdb's version includes in-frame clones alone and lacks a portion of them. The data contain some 110,000 clones, approximately 90% of them singletons. Study-wide results and limits: The repertoires were collected only after the peak T cell response. The donor cohort was predominantly white British with a female majority, and clonal diversity may have been underestimated.

V was clipped by 7 bases and J by 4 bases, with 7 bases between them. The CDR3 extends over 11 amino acids. This clonotype was sampled from an adult who received the AZD1222 COVID-19 vaccine. The chain joins TRBV23-1 to TRBJ1-1; no firm D call. TRBV23-1 is an open reading frame, and its role is uncertain. Specimen: peripheral blood, collected 28 days after the second AZD1222 dose. The CDR3 loop is CASIRGTEAFF. CDR3 coding DNA: TGCGCCAGCATTAGAGGCACTGAAGCTTTCTTT.